The 14 T cell receptor beta chains given below trace back to one sample, sequenced in a study of glioma-infiltrating T cells after dendritic cell vaccination. Time point described: after dendritic cell vaccination, including at tumor progression/relapse. Assay: immunoSEQ multiplex PCR; the TCRdb copy retains only in-frame clones and omits some. The table has 65,000 or so clones, about 89% seen once. Sequenced material: blood, taken after dendritic cell vaccination. The receptor set was obtained from a human donor with glioblastoma.

This clone has just one count. The J gene is TRBJ2-3, the V gene TRBV4-3, with D unclear. The V gene lost 0 bases and the J gene lost 7 bases, with 14 bases spanning the gap. Per germline, CDR1 LGHNA and CDR2 YSLEER. This CDR3 spans 15 amino acids. DNA of the CDR3: TGCGCCAGCAGCCAAGATAGAGTCCGAATTTATACGCAGTATTTT. This sequence encodes CASSQDRVRIYTQYF.

The CDR3 DNA sequence: TGCGCCAGCAGCCAACCCTCTAGCGGCCCCTACAATGAGCAGTTCTTC. It yields the protein CASSQPSSGPYNEQFF. V usage is TRBV4-1 and J usage is TRBJ2-1; 7 nucleotides align to TRBD2. From germline, CDR1 is MGHRA and CDR2 YSYEKL. The V and J ends lost 2 bases and 2 bases, in that order; junction bases with no gene match: 6. The CDR3 is made up of 16 amino acids.

The V call is TRBV7-2, the J call TRBJ2-5; weak D call: TRBD1 (5 bases). Germline V lookup: CDR1 SGHTA, CDR2 FQGNSA. CDR3 length equals 15 residues. V was pared by 5 bases and J by 4 bases, with 17 bases between. In nucleotides, the CDR3 is TGTGCCAGCAGCAGTAACGGACACCCGGGAGAGACCCAGTACTTC. It yields the protein CASSSNGHPGETQYF.

This clone was found once. The rearrangement uses TRBV7-2 and TRBJ1-2; 7 nucleotides match TRBD1. This CDR3 has 16 residues. CDR1 SGHTA and CDR2 FQGNSA come from the germline V gene. Germline trimming cut 5 bases from V and 4 bases from J; bases unmatched to any gene: 13. CDR3 sequence (DNA): TGTGCCAGCAGCAGATACCGGGACAGAATTTTCTATGGCTACACCTTC. Protein product: CASSRYRDRIFYGYTF.

The rearrangement joins TRBV4-2 to TRBJ2-5, with TRBD2 identical over 7 bases. Losses at the gene ends were 0 bases for V and 4 bases for J; bases not matched to a gene: 5. CDR3 length: 15 residues. Germline V lookup: CDR1 LGHNA, CDR2 YNFKEQ. The CDR3 region is CASSQEGGRSETQYF. The CDR3 DNA follows: TGTGCCAGCAGCCAAGAGGGCGGGAGATCAGAGACCCAGTACTTC.

The rearrangement links TRBV4-1 to TRBJ1-4; weak D call: TRBD1 (6 bases). Germline CDR1 is MGHRA and CDR2 is YSYEKL. The CDR3 runs 14 residues. Trimming left V 4 bases short and J 8 bases short, with 14 bases between. The CDR3 sequence is CASSLADRGEKLFF. The CDR3, as DNA: TGCGCCAGCAGCCTTGCGGATAGGGGGGAAAAACTGTTTTTT.

The rearrangement links TRBV19 to TRBJ1-1; 9 nucleotides match TRBD1. Trimming removed 6 bases from V and 5 bases from J; junction bases left unmatched: 7. From germline, CDR1 is LNHDA and CDR2 SQIVND (reference sequence). The CDR3 totals 14 residues. The CDR3 nucleotides are TGTGCCAGTAGCGGACAGGGGTACTTGACTGAAGCTTTCTTT. It translates to CASSGQGYLTEAFF.

In its sample, this clone was seen once. V and J are TRBV11-2 and TRBJ1-4; TRBD1 matches at 11 bases. CDR1 SGHAT and CDR2 FQNNGV come from the germline V gene. The CDR3 runs to 15 residues. V was clipped by 6 bases and J by 8 bases; unmatched bases: 8. The CDR3 sequence: CASRPGTGGGEKLFF. The CDR3 DNA sequence: TGTGCCAGCAGACCCGGGACAGGGGGAGGAGAAAAACTGTTTTTT.

This sequence joins TRBV14 and TRBJ2-5, with D tentatively TRBD2 (6 bases). The last part of the DNA fits TRBJ2-7 better; the J call may be wrong. The V gene's germline CDR1 is SGHDN and CDR2 FVKESK. The CDR3 loop spans 14 amino acids. The CDR3 here is CASSPRLAAYEQYF. CDR3 in DNA: TGTGCCAGCAGCCCCCGCTTAGCGGCCTACGAGCAGTACTTC.

This chain joins TRBV14 and TRBJ2-5, with a possible D match to TRBD2 (6 bases). The CDR3 runs 12 residues. Germline V gene sequence: CDR1 SGHDN, CDR2 FVKESK. Trimming took off 3 bases at V and 4 bases at J, with 6 bases between the two ends. CDR3 protein: CASSQGGETQYF. CDR3 bases: TGTGCCAGCAGCCAGGGAGGAGAGACCCAGTACTTC.

The chain has TRBV5-6 and TRBJ1-1, with a tentative D call TRBD1 (6 bases). Germline CDR1 SGHDT, CDR2 YYEEEE. Trimming shortened V by 4 bases and J by 1 base, and 14 bases separated the two germline ends. The CDR3 is 15 amino acids. The CDR3: CASSPSPGQNTEAFF. CDR3 DNA: TGTGCCAGCAGCCCCTCACCGGGACAGAACACTGAAGCTTTCTTT.

This chain joins TRBV25-1 and TRBJ1-1, with D perhaps TRBD1 (5 bases). The V gene's germline CDR1 is MGHDK and CDR2 SYGVNS. CDR3 length equals 14 residues. Trimming removed 5 bases from V and 6 bases from J, with 16 bases in between. The CDR3: CASSLGLGSAEAFF. For the CDR3, the DNA is TGTGCCAGCAGTTTGGGGCTCGGGTCCGCTGAAGCTTTCTTT.

This sequence joins TRBV11-2 and TRBJ2-3; 8 bases fit TRBD2. This CDR3 is 15 amino acids long. The ends lost 4 bases at V and 4 bases at J; junction bases unmatched: 7. Germline CDR1 and CDR2: SGHAT and FQNNGV. CDR3 bases: TGTGCCAGCAGCTCCCCGGGACTAGGCCCAGATACGCAGTATTTT. This translates into CASSSPGLGPDTQYF.

This chain joins TRBV6-5 and TRBJ2-1; unclear D gene. This CDR3 spans 15 amino acids. Germline assignment: CDR1 MNHEY and CDR2 SVGAGI. V was clipped by 8 bases and J by 5 bases, with 19 bases between them. The CDR3 loop is CASSGGANINNEQFF. CDR3 sequence (DNA): TGTGCCAGCTCTGGCGGAGCAAACATAAACAATGAGCAGTTCTTC.